The next 27 T cell receptor beta chains were all read from a single sample in a study of blood T cells in healthy people across ages. The use of a sample-barcoded 5' primer and a J-beta primer mix characterized a second PCR of roughly 6 to 11 cycles. TCRdb reprocessed the 5' RACE reads with MiXCR, giving one entry per CDR3 protein. The sample has around 900,000 distinct CDR3 sequences; just over 50% are singletons. The source material was blood. These receptors were taken from a woman aged 55-69 years in good health.

V gene TRBV5-6 combines with J gene TRBJ2-7, with D perhaps matching TRBD1 or TRBD2 (5 bases each). This CDR3 is built from 17 residues. Germline V lookup: CDR1 SGHDT, CDR2 YYEEEE. V was clipped by 4 bases and J by 9 bases, with 29 bases between them. This CDR3 is CASSHTLIQGAVSTQYF. Written as DNA, the CDR3 is TGTGCCAGCAGCCACACCTTGATTCAGGGAGCAGTCTCGACGCAGTACTTC.

There are a few counts of this clonotype. The chain is built from TRBV7-2 and TRBJ1-6; D remains unclear. Deletions cut 8 bases from V and 0 bases from J, with 14 bases between. Germline CDR1 and CDR2: SGHTA and FQGNSA. This CDR3 spans 16 amino acids. This CDR3 reads CASEGDSSSYNSPLHF. DNA for the CDR3: TGTGCCAGCGAGGGTGACTCAAGCTCCTATAATTCACCCCTCCACTTT.

This clonotype was picked up a small number of times. The genes are TRBV3-1 and TRBJ2-4; the D gene is possibly TRBD2 (5 bases). Per the germline V gene, CDR1 is LGHDT and CDR2 is YNNKEL (reference sequence). The CDR3 contains 14 residues. Trimming pared 2 bases from V and 0 bases from J, leaving 5 bases between. CDR3 sequence (DNA): TGTGCCAGCAGCCAACGGGGAGCCAAAAACATTCAGTACTTC. It specifies CASSQRGAKNIQYF.

In DNA, the CDR3 is TGCAGTGCTAGGCAGACTAGCGGGAGATACGAGCAGTACTTC. The encoded protein is CSARQTSGRYEQYF. The rearrangement joins TRBV20-1 to TRBJ2-7; 12 bases line up with TRBD2. The CDR3 is 14 residues long. Germline V gives CDR1 DFQATT, CDR2 SNEGSKA (reference sequence). After removal of 3 bases from V and 4 bases from J, the junction contained 4 bases not matched to a gene.

This clonotype was counted a few times. This chain uses TRBV6-6 with TRBJ2-1, with D unclear. The V gene's germline CDR1 is MNHNY and CDR2 SVGAGI (reference sequence). The germline V and J ends were trimmed by 6 bases and 8 bases, with 17 bases remaining between them. The CDR3 extends over 14 amino acids. The CDR3 sequence is CASRKNDRVDEQFF. DNA for the CDR3: TGTGCCAGCAGAAAAAACGATAGGGTCGATGAGCAGTTCTTC.

The chain links TRBV6-1 to TRBJ2-7; perhaps TRBD2 as D (5 bases). The DNA end favors TRBJ2-5, so the J call may be wrong. This CDR3 spans 15 amino acids. Looked up from germline, CDR1 is MNHNS and CDR2 is SASEGT. The CDR3 sequence is CASTIERSGGETQYF. The CDR3 DNA reads TGTGCCAGCACCATAGAAAGATCCGGAGGAGAGACCCAGTACTTC.

This chain connects TRBV18 to TRBJ1-4; TRBD1 agrees at 8 bases. CDR3 size: 15 residues. CDR1 and CDR2 from the germline V gene are KGHSH and LQKENI. With V trimmed by 3 bases and J by 6 bases, 6 bases remained unmatched. The CDR3 is CASSPIQGEDEKLFF. The CDR3 bases are TGTGCCAGCTCACCGATACAGGGGGAGGATGAAAAACTGTTTTTT.

This clonotype was detected a few times. J is TRBJ2-4 and V is TRBV27, with D hard to call. Deletions cut 2 bases from V and 1 base from J, with 15 bases between. Germline assignment: CDR1 MNHEY and CDR2 SMNVEV (reference sequence). The CDR3 extends over 17 amino acids. The CDR3 loop is CASSLTPPVGAKNIQYF. The CDR3, as DNA: TGTGCCAGCAGTTTAACTCCCCCCGTCGGGGCCAAAAACATTCAGTACTTC.

In regard to this clonotype: The junction does not match germline at one end; this may be a read error. The V call is TRBV4-1, the J call TRBJ2-5; 15 nucleotides agree with TRBD2. The CDR3 runs to 15 residues. Germline lookup yields CDR1 MGHRA and CDR2 YSYEKL. The CDR3 protein is CASSQGLAGGETQYF. The CDR3 coding sequence is TGTGCCAGCAGCCAGGGACTAGCGGGAGGAGAGACCCAGTACTTC.

This clonotype was detected only a few times. The rearrangement links TRBV7-9 to TRBJ2-3; D perhaps matches TRBD2 (7 bases). Germline V gives CDR1 SEHNR, CDR2 FQNEAQ (reference sequence). Trimming cost V 5 bases and J 6 bases, with 18 bases left between them. This CDR3 comprises 15 residues. Here the CDR3 DNA reads TGTGCCAGCAGCCTGACAGCCCGCGGGGGCGATACGCAGTATTTT. The encoded protein is CASSLTARGGDTQYF.

In its sample, this clonotype was seen once. The chain links TRBV6-2 or TRBV6-3 to TRBJ2-7; 7 nucleotides line up with TRBD2. Germline-derived CDR1 and CDR2 are MNHEY and SVGEGT. Trimming removed 3 bases from V and 7 bases from J; junction bases left unmatched: 9. The CDR3 sequence is 14 residues long. The CDR3 is CASSYHAGVGEQYF. As DNA, the CDR3 is TGTGCCAGCAGTTATCACGCGGGAGTGGGAGAGCAGTACTTC.

This sequence joins TRBV15 and TRBJ2-5, with D possibly matching TRBD1 (5 bases). Germline lookup yields CDR1 LNHNV and CDR2 YYDKDF (reference sequence). The CDR3 is made up of 13 amino acids. Trimming shortened V by 2 bases and J by 2 bases, and 6 bases separated the two germline ends. CDR3 sequence (DNA): TGTGCCACCAGCAGAAGACAGCAAGAGACCCAGTACTTC. Protein sequence: CATSRRQQETQYF.

CDR3 amino acids: CSVEPGLITDTQYF. In DNA form, the CDR3 reads TGCAGCGTTGAACCGGGACTTATCACAGATACGCAGTATTTT. The rearrangement uses TRBV29-1 and TRBJ2-3; TRBD2 is a possible D gene (6 bases). Trimming stripped 2 bases from V and 2 bases from J, with 11 bases between. The CDR3 sequence is 14 residues long. Germline-derived CDR1 and CDR2 are SQVTM and ANQGSEA.

This clonotype was found a few times. V gene TRBV4-1 combines with J gene TRBJ2-7; 7 positions match TRBD2. The CDR3 totals 16 residues. The V and J ends lost 1 base and 0 bases, in that order; junction bases with no gene match: 6. Per the germline V gene, CDR1 is MGHRA and CDR2 is YSYEKL. The CDR3 loop is CASSQVWGGSSYEQYF. CDR3 coding DNA: TGCGCCAGCAGCCAAGTATGGGGCGGGAGCTCCTACGAGCAGTACTTC.

This clonotype was seen more than once but under ten times. J is TRBJ1-5 and V is TRBV27; D is perhaps TRBD1 (6 bases). The germline V gene has CDR1 MNHEY and CDR2 SMNVEV (reference sequence). Trimming took 6 bases from V and 5 from J, leaving 11 bases between them. CDR3 length: 13 residues. As DNA, the CDR3 is TGTGCCAGCAGCCGGACAGTCCATCAGCCCCAGCATTTT. This gives the protein CASSRTVHQPQHF.

The J gene is TRBJ2-3, the V gene TRBV20-1, with D possibly being TRBD1 or TRBD2 (5 bases each). Germline CDR1 and CDR2: DFQATT and SNEGSKA (reference sequence). The V end was cut by 6 bases, the J end by 9 bases, with 13 bases between. This CDR3 is built from 11 residues. The DNA of the CDR3 is TGCAGTGCCCCCTACTGGGGGACGCAGTATTTT. This gives the protein CSAPYWGTQYF.

The genes are TRBV29-1 and TRBJ2-1; TRBD2 matches 7 bases. Unmatched junction bases numbered 12, after V lost 8 bases and J lost 2 bases. The CDR3 contains 15 residues. Germline CDR1 is SQVTM and CDR2 is ANQGSEA. The CDR3 protein is CSLIPLAVPYNEQFF. In DNA, the CDR3 is TGCAGCCTCATTCCCCTAGCGGTCCCCTACAATGAGCAGTTCTTC.

This clonotype was seen a single time. This chain connects TRBV18 to TRBJ2-7; a possible D gene is TRBD1 (6 bases). The germline V and J ends were trimmed by 3 bases and 2 bases, with 11 bases remaining between them. The CDR3 contains 14 residues. Germline V gives CDR1 KGHSH, CDR2 LQKENI. In DNA form, the CDR3 reads TGTGCCAGCTCACCTGGTGGGACAACCTACGAGCAGTACTTC. Translated, it gives CASSPGGTTYEQYF.

The rearrangement links TRBV10-3 to TRBJ2-5; tentative D call: TRBD2 (5 bases). V was clipped by 8 bases and J by 5 bases, with 15 bases between them. CDR3 length equals 13 residues. From germline, CDR1 is ENHRY and CDR2 SYGVKD. The CDR3 spells CAIAETSTETQYF. The CDR3 nucleotides read TGTGCCATCGCGGAAACTAGTACGGAGACCCAGTACTTC.

This clonotype has just a few counts. The V and J genes are TRBV6-2 or TRBV6-3 and TRBJ1-5; D perhaps matches TRBD1 (5 bases). Trimming took 8 bases from V and 4 from J, leaving 15 bases between them. Germline CDR1 and CDR2: MNHEY and SVGEGT. The CDR3 has 14 amino acids. The CDR3 region has the DNA TGTGCCAGCGGTCTGACAGCACAAAATCAGCCCCAGCATTTT. Residues: CASGLTAQNQPQHF.

This clonotype has just a few counts. The J gene is TRBJ1-4, the V gene TRBV4-3; a possible D gene is TRBD1 (6 bases). CDR1 and CDR2 (germline): LGHNA, YSLEER. V was shortened by 4 bases and J by 3 bases, with 15 bases between the two germline ends. CDR3 size: 16 residues. The DNA for the CDR3 is TGCGCCAGCAGCCGGTCGAAAACAGGGTCTAATGAAAAACTGTTTTTT. Translating gives CASSRSKTGSNEKLFF.

The gene calls are TRBV20-1 and TRBJ2-5; D tentatively fits TRBD1 or TRBD2 (5 bases each). The J call may be wrong; the DNA end is better matched by TRBJ2-1. This CDR3 has 13 amino acids. Germline V gene data show CDR1 as DFQATT and CDR2 as SNEGSKA (reference sequence). CDR3 DNA: TGCAGTGCTAGAGATTCCGGCTTTGGGACCCAGTTCTTC. Translating gives CSARDSGFGTQFF.

This chain joins TRBV14 and TRBJ2-5; either TRBD1 or TRBD2 may supply D (5 bases each). V was trimmed by 3 bases and J by 11 bases, leaving 10 bases between them. Germline V gene sequence: CDR1 SGHDN, CDR2 FVKESK. This CDR3 has 11 residues. Here the CDR3 reads CASSQGDGQYF. The CDR3 nucleotides read TGTGCCAGCAGCCAGGGGGACGGGCAGTACTTC.

This clonotype was found a few times. The V gene is TRBV7-9, the J gene TRBJ2-5; 13 bases align to TRBD2. The CDR3 is made up of 20 amino acids. Germline V gene data show CDR1 as SEHNR and CDR2 as FQNEAQ (reference sequence). Germline trimming cut 4 bases from V and 0 bases from J; bases unmatched to any gene: 14. DNA for the CDR3: TGTGCCAGCAGCTCGCTCACCGGACTAGCGGGAGCATCACACCAAGAGACCCAGTACTTC. It yields the protein CASSSLTGLAGASHQETQYF.

CDR3 sequence reads: CASSRRGLRNEQFF. Here the CDR3 DNA reads TGTGCCAGCAGCCGTCGTGGGCTACGAAATGAGCAGTTCTTC. The rearrangement joins TRBV5-6 to TRBJ2-1; no firm D call. This CDR3 contains 14 residues. Germline CDR1 is SGHDT and CDR2 is YYEEEE. V gave up 4 bases and J gave up 7 bases, with 15 bases separating them.

The chain carries TRBV24-1 and TRBJ2-3; D is unresolved. V lost 4 bases and J 1 base, leaving 11 bases between the germline ends. This CDR3 comprises 15 residues. CDR1 KGHDR and CDR2 SFDVKD come from the germline V gene. CDR3 DNA sequence: TGTGCCACCAGTGAAGGACCTGCTGGCACAGATACGCAGTATTTT. It codes for CATSEGPAGTDTQYF.

V gene TRBV21-1 combines with J gene TRBJ1-1. TRBV21-1 is termed a pseudogene. This CDR3 is built from 15 residues. In DNA form, the CDR3 reads TGTGCCAGCAGCAAAGTGATAATGGTAGGCACTGAAGCTTTCTTT. Residues: CASSKVIMVGTEAFF.